This T cell receptor (beta chain) was found in a study of CD8+CD57+ T cells in acquired aplastic anemia. Study background: On average, sorted CD4+ and CD8+ cells gave 3.2 ug of DNA.

With regard to this clonotype: Its antigen is undetermined.

Patients chosen for sequencing had CD8+CD57+ cells that had expanded, as shown by flow cytometry. Genomic DNA was employed as the template in profiling TCR beta VDJ and CDR3. TCRdb independently ran MiXCR on the reads; one entry per CDR3 protein. The data contain approximately 150,000 distinct CDR3 sequences, under 55% of them singletons. Study-wide points: Shared by patients and controls, 25 to 30 CD8+ CDR3s were abundant in patients.

This sequence was found in a human donor with aplastic anemia. The sequencing sample was made of sorted CD4+, CD8+, or CD8+CD57+ T cells (not recorded which) from PBMCs.

In nucleotides, the CDR3 is TGTGCCACCAGCGCGGGGGGGTTGGGTGAGCAGTTCTTC. It encodes CATSAGGLGEQFF. The rearrangement uses TRBV15 and TRBJ2-1; TRBD2 matches at 9 bases. J gave up 9 bases and V 5 bases, and 5 bases lay outside the gene matches. The CDR3 runs 13 residues. Per germline, CDR1 LNHNV and CDR2 YYDKDF (reference sequence).